The present T cell receptor beta chain was sequenced within a study of post-analysis software for immune sequencing data. The CDR3 is made up of 15 amino acids. Germline lookup yields CDR1 KGHDR and CDR2 SFDVKD. V was clipped by 4 bases and J by 8 bases, with 19 bases between them. Included in the TCR beta cDNA libraries were unique molecular identifiers. TCRdb recomputed calls from the PCR reads with MiXCR, one row per CDR3 protein. The sample includes some 240,000 distinct CDR3 sequences, about 40% of them seen just once. Study-wide findings and caveats: The F measure placed samples prepared in the same batch into strongly shared clusters. Comparison of patients with controls showed a handful of TRBV segments more frequent in patients, TRBV5-6, TRBV5-1 and TRBV20-1 among them.

This clonotype was recorded at least ten times. No antigen is known for it. Sequencing input: blood. The chain employs TRBV24-1 and TRBJ1-2, with D possibly matching TRBD1 (5 bases). The receptor comes from a girl between 5 and 17 years old with multiple sclerosis. The CDR3 bases are TGTGCCACCAGTGAGGAAGGACACCACCCGGGGGGCTACACCTTC. This codes for CATSEEGHHPGGYTF.